This T cell receptor (beta chain) was profiled in a study of blood T cell repertoires in COVID-19. Libraries were prepared by immunoSEQ multiplex PCR; TCRdb keeps only in-frame clonotypes and omits some of them. The sample has some 310,000 clones; 85% to 90% are singletons. The sample consisted of peripheral blood. The source is a woman between 25 and 40 years old with COVID-19, enrolled during active disease.

The CDR3 DNA follows: TGTGCCAGCAGTCTCTCTCCAGCTAACTATGGCTACACCTTC. It translates to CASSLSPANYGYTF. The J gene is TRBJ1-2, the V gene TRBV28; no clear D. Germline values: CDR1 MDHEN, CDR2 SYDVKM. V gave up 5 bases and J gave up 0 bases, with 10 bases separating them. The CDR3 totals 14 residues.